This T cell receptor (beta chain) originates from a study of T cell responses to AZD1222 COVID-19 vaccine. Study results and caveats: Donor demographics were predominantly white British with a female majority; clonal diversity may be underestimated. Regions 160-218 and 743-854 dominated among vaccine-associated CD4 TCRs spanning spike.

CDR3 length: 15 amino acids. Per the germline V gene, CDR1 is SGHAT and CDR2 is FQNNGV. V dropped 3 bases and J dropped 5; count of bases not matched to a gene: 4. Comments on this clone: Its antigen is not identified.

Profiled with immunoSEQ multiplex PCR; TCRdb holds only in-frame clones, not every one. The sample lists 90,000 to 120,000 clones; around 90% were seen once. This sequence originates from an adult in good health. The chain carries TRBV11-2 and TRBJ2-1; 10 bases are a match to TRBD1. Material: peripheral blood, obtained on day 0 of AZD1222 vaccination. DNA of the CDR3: TGTGCCAGCAGCTTGACCGGGACAGGGGACAATGAGCAGTTCTTC. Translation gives CASSLTGTGDNEQFF.